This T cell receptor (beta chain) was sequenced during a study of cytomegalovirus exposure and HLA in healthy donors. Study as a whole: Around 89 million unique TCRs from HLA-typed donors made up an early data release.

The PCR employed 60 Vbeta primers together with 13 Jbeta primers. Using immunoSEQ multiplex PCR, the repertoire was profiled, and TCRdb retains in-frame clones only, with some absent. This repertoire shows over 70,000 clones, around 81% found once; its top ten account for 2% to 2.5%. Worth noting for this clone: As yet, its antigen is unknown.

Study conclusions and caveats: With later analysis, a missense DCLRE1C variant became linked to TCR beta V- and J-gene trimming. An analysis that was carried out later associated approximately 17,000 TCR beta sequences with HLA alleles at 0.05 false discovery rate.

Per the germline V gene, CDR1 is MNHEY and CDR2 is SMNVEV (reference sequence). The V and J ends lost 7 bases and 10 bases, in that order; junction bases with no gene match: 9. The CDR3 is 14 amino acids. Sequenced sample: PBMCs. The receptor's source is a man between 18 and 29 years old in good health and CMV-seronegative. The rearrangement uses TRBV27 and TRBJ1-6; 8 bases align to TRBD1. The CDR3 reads CASTLSGGWSPLHF. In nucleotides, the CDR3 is TGTGCCAGCACCCTATCAGGGGGCTGGTCACCCCTCCACTTT.